The rows below give T cell receptor beta chains drawn from one sample of a study of T cell responses to AZD1222 COVID-19 vaccine. The protocol was immunoSEQ multiplex PCR, while the TCRdb copy is restricted to in-frame clones and leaves out a portion. The sample holds roughly 130,000 clones; 86% are singletons and the top ten take more than 10%. The sample here was peripheral blood, taken on day 0 of AZD1222 vaccination. The receptors here all came from an adult in good health. CDR3s include the opening cysteine and the closing phenylalanine or tryptophan. D genes are given only for firm matches. Size values are once, few and many counts, or a class for expanded clones, and some rows have none.

abundance	d_gene	j_gene	v_gene	CDR3aa	CDR3nt
NA	NA	TRBJ1-5	TRBV18	CASSPPFQPQHF	TGTGCCAGCTCACCACCTTTTCAGCCCCAGCATTTT
NA	NA	TRBJ1-2	TRBV24-1	CATSRTGSFTF	TGTGCCACCAGTCGGACCGGGTCGTTCACCTTC
NA	TRBD1	TRBJ1-2	TRBV7-9	CASSLNQGASGYTF	TGTGCCAGCAGCCTCAATCAGGGGGCGAGTGGCTACACCTTC
NA	NA	TRBJ1-3	TRBV7-9	CASSLVSGGPTGNTIYF	TGTGCCAGCAGCTTAGTTAGCGGGGGGCCCACTGGAAACACCATATATTTT
NA	TRBD1	TRBJ1-3	TRBV9	CASRFTWDRKNTIYF	TGTGCCAGCAGGTTCACTTGGGACAGGAAGAACACCATATATTTT
NA	NA	TRBJ1-5	TRBV7-6	CASSDSFNQPQHF	TGTGCCAGCAGTGACAGTTTCAATCAGCCCCAGCATTTT
NA	TRBD1	TRBJ1-4	TRBV2	CASSELGDRGVTNEKLFF	TGTGCCAGCAGTGAATTAGGGGACAGGGGTGTTACTAATGAAAAACTGTTTTTT
NA	NA	TRBJ2-3	TRBV5-1	CASSVPGTQNTQYF	TGCGCCAGCAGCGTCCCCGGGACTCAGAATACGCAGTATTTT
NA	TRBD1	TRBJ1-2	TRBV6-2/TRBV6-3	CASSWTGASGYTF	TGTGCCAGCAGTTGGACAGGGGCGAGTGGCTACACCTTC
NA	TRBD1	TRBJ1-5	TRBV2	CASQIYRGFQPQHF	TGTGCCAGCCAGATATACAGGGGATTTCAGCCCCAGCATTTT
NA	NA	TRBJ2-7	TRBV7-9	CASSPPVGGASYEQYF	TGTGCCAGCAGCCCACCGGTTGGGGGCGCATCCTACGAGCAGTACTTC
once	NA	TRBJ1-5	TRBV1	CTSSQERTGDGNQPQHF	TGCACCAGCAGCCAAGAGAGGACAGGGGATGGCAATCAGCCCCAGCATTTT
once	NA	TRBJ1-4	TRBV4-3	CASSQDNGGTNEKLFF	TGCGCCAGCAGCCAAGATAACGGGGGAACTAATGAAAAACTGTTTTTT
NA	TRBD1	TRBJ1-1	TRBV18	CASSPTGDTEAFF	TGTGCCAGCTCACCGACAGGGGACACTGAAGCTTTCTTT
NA	NA	TRBJ1-5	TRBV2	CASWGQGNQPQHF	TGTGCCAGCTGGGGGCAAGGAAATCAGCCCCAGCATTTT
once	NA	TRBJ1-2	TRBV11-2	CASSLGGGDYGYTF	TGTGCCAGCAGCTTAGGGGGAGGGGACTATGGCTACACCTTC
NA	TRBD1	TRBJ2-1	TRBV7-9	CAASGRDSSYNEQFF	TGTGCCGCATCTGGTCGGGACAGCTCCTACAATGAGCAGTTCTTC
NA	NA	TRBJ1-1	TRBV6-5	CASRPGGAEAFF	TGTGCCAGCAGACCCGGGGGGGCTGAAGCTTTCTTT
NA	NA	TRBJ2-1	TRBV7-3	CASSARDGGEQFF	TGTGCCAGCAGCGCGAGGGACGGCGGTGAGCAGTTCTTC
NA	NA	TRBJ1-5	TRBV6-4	CASRAVNSRASNQPQHF	TGTGCCAGCAGGGCCGTTAACAGTAGGGCTAGCAATCAGCCCCAGCATTTT
NA	TRBD1	TRBJ1-3	TRBV30	CAWSVLRGQGTGNTIYF	TGTGCCTGGAGTGTACTTCGGGGACAGGGGACTGGAAACACCATATATTTT
NA	TRBD1	TRBJ1-1	TRBV3-1/TRBV3-2	CASSPRDRGMEAFF	TGTGCCAGCAGCCCTCGGGACAGGGGGATGGAAGCTTTCTTT
NA	NA	TRBJ2-7	TRBV12-1	CASSFASYRAYEQYF	TGTGCCAGCAGCTTTGCGTCTTATAGAGCCTACGAGCAGTACTTC
NA	NA	TRBJ1-1	TRBV9	CASSPNMANTEAFF	TGTGCCAGCAGCCCAAACATGGCGAACACTGAAGCTTTCTTT
NA	TRBD1	TRBJ1-5	TRBV27	CASSPESPPGQQNQPQHF	TGTGCCAGCAGTCCCGAATCTCCACCGGGACAGCAGAATCAGCCCCAGCATTTT
NA	NA	TRBJ1-1	TRBV24-1	CATSDSATEAFF	TGTGCCACCAGTGATTCGGCCACTGAAGCTTTCTTT
NA	NA	TRBJ1-5	TRBV9	CASSEGPISNQPQHF	TGTGCCAGCAGCGAGGGACCGATAAGCAATCAGCCCCAGCATTTT
NA	TRBD1	TRBJ1-2	TRBV12-5	CASGLGTGRGYTF	TGTGCTAGTGGTTTGGGGACAGGGAGAGGCTACACCTTC
NA	TRBD1	TRBJ1-2	TRBV2	CASRDSSNYGYTF	TGTGCCAGCCGGGACAGTAGTAACTATGGCTACACCTTC
NA	NA	TRBJ1-5	TRBV29-1	CSVGSTGKQNQPQHF	TGCAGCGTTGGATCGACAGGCAAACAAAATCAGCCCCAGCATTTT
NA	TRBD2	TRBJ2-2	TRBV5-1	CASSQPGLRTNTGELFF	TGCGCCAGCAGCCAACCGGGACTACGGACGAACACCGGGGAGCTGTTTTTT
NA	TRBD1	TRBJ1-4	TRBV4-3	CASSPGTGINEKLFF	TGCGCCAGCAGCCCGGGGACAGGGATTAATGAAAAACTGTTTTTT
once	TRBD2	TRBJ2-1	TRBV7-2	CASRPPGLAHNEQFF	TGTGCCAGCAGACCCCCCGGACTAGCCCACAATGAGCAGTTCTTC
NA	TRBD1	TRBJ2-7	TRBV5-1	CASSQDQGDEQYF	TGCGCCAGCAGCCAGGACCAGGGGGACGAGCAGTACTTC
NA	NA	TRBJ2-2	TRBV7-9	CASSLVGGSGELFF	TGTGCCAGCAGCTTAGTCGGGGGATCCGGGGAGCTGTTTTTT
NA	NA	TRBJ1-4	TRBV7-9	CASSLAQGRSTRNEKLFF	TGTGCCAGCAGCTTAGCGCAGGGCAGATCTACCAGAAATGAAAAACTGTTTTTT
NA	NA	TRBJ1-5	TRBV6-2/TRBV6-3	CASSYLGGQPQHF	TGTGCCAGCAGTTACTTGGGGGGCCAGCCCCAGCATTTT
NA	NA	TRBJ1-1	TRBV4-1	CASSQDWGANTEAFF	TGCGCCAGCAGCCAAGATTGGGGGGCGAACACTGAAGCTTTCTTT
NA	TRBD1	TRBJ1-1	TRBV24-1	CATSDGAQGMNTEAFF	TGTGCCACCAGTGATGGGGCACAGGGGATGAACACTGAAGCTTTCTTT
NA	NA	TRBJ1-4	TRBV29-1	CSVAYPQEKLFF	TGCAGCGTTGCCTATCCCCAGGAAAAACTGTTTTTT
NA	NA	TRBJ1-1	TRBV28	CASISRNTEAFF	TGTGCCAGCATATCTAGGAACACTGAAGCTTTCTTT
many	TRBD2	TRBJ2-5	TRBV6-2/TRBV6-3	CASSPTLAGGRETQYF	TGTGCCAGCAGCCCTACGTTAGCGGGGGGGAGGGAGACCCAGTACTTC
NA	NA	TRBJ1-3	TRBV3-1/TRBV3-2	CASSYSGNTIYF	TGTGCCAGCAGCTACTCTGGAAACACCATATATTTT
NA	TRBD1	TRBJ1-2	TRBV28	CASSLSGGNYGYTF	TGTGCCAGCAGTTTATCAGGGGGTAACTATGGCTACACCTTC
NA	TRBD1	TRBJ2-1	TRBV4-3	CASSQGRGRDGNEQFF	TGCGCCAGCAGCCAAGGCAGGGGGCGAGATGGCAATGAGCAGTTCTTC